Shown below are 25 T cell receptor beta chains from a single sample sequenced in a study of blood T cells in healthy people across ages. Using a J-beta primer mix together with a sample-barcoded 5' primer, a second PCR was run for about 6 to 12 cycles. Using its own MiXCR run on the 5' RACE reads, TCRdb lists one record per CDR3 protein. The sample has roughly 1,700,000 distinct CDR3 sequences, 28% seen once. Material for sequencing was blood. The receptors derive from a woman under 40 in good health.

The CDR3 sequence: CASSLVTPQETQYF. The CDR3 DNA reads as TGTGCCAGCAGCTTAGTCACTCCCCAAGAGACCCAGTACTTC. V usage is TRBV7-2 and J usage is TRBJ2-4; no clear D. The J call is doubtful: the DNA matches TRBJ2-5 better. The germline gives CDR1 SGHTA, CDR2 FQGNSA. The CDR3 is made up of 14 amino acids.

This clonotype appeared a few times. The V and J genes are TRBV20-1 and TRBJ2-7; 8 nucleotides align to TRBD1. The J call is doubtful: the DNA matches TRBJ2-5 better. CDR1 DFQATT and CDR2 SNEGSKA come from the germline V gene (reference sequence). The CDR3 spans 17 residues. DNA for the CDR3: TGCAGTGCTCACCTTGTGGGGGGCAGGGGGCCGGCGGAGACCCAGTACTTC. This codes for CSAHLVGGRGPAETQYF.

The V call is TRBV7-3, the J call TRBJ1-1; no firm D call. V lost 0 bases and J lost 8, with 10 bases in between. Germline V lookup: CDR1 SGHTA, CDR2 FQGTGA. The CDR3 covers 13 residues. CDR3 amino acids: CASSLTLQTEAFF. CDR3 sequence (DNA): TGTGCCAGCAGCTTAACGTTACAGACAGAAGCTTTCTTT. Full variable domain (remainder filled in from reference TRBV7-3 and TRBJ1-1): GAGVSQTPSNKVTEKGKYVELRCDPISGHTALYWYRQSLGQGPEFLIYFQGTGAADDSGLPNDRFFAVRPEGSVSTLKIQRTERGDSAVYLCASSLTLQTEAFFGQGTRLTVV.

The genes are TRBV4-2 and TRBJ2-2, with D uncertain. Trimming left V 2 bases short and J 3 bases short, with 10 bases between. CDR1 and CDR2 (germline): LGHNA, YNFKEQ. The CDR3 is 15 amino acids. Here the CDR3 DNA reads TGTGCCAGCAGCCAAAGCCGCCCTTACACCGGGGAGCTGTTTTTT. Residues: CASSQSRPYTGELFF.

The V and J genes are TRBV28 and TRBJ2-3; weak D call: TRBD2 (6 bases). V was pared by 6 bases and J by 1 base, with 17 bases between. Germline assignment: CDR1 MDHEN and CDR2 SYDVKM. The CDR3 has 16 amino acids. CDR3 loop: CASSGDFGGRTDTQYF. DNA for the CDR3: TGTGCCAGCAGCGGAGACTTCGGGGGTCGCACAGATACGCAGTATTTT.

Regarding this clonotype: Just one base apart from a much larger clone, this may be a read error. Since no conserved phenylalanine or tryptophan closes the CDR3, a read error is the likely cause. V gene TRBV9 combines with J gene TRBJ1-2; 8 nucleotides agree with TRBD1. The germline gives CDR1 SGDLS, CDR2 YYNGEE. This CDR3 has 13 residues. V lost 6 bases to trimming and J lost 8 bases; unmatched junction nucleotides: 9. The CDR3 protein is CASTYKQGEGYTL. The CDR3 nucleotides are TGTGCCAGCACTTACAAACAGGGGGAAGGCTACACCTTA.

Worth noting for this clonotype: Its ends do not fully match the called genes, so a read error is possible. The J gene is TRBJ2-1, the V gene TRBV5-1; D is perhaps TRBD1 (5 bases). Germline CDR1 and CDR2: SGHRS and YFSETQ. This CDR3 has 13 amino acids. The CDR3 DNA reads TGCGCCAACAGCTTGGACACCCACAATGAGCAGTTCTTC. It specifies CANSLDTHNEQFF. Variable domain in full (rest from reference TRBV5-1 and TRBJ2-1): KAGVTQTPRYLIKTRGQQVTLSCSPISGHRSVSWYQQTPGQGLQFLFEYFSETQRNKGNFPGRFSGRQFSNSRSEMNVSTLELGDSALYLCANSLDTHNEQFFGPGTRLTVL.

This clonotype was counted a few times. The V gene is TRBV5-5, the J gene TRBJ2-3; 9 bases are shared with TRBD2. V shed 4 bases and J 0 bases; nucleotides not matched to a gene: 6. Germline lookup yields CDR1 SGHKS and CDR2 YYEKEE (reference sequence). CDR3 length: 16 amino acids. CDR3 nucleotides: TGTGCCAGCAGCCCCCGGAGCGGGAGGAGCACAGATACGCAGTATTTT. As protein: CASSPRSGRSTDTQYF.

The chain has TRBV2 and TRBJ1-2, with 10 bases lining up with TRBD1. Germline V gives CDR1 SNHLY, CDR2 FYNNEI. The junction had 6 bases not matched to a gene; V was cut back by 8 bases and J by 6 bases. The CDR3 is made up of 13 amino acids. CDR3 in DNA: TGTGCCAGCTCCGAGACAGGGGGCCATGGCTACACCTTC. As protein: CASSETGGHGYTF.

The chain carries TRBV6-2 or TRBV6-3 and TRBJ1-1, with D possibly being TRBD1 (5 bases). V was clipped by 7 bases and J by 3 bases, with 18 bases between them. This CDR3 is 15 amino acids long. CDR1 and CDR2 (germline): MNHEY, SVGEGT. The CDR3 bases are TGTGCCAGCACCCGACCAGAAGGAGGGGACACTGAAGCTTTCTTT. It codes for CASTRPEGGDTEAFF.

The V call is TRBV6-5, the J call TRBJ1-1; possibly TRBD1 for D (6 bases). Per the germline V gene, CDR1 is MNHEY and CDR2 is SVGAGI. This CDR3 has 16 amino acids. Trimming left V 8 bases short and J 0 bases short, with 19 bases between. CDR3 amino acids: CASCQRRGALNTEAFF. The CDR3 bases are TGTGCCAGCTGCCAAAGGCGGGGGGCCCTGAACACTGAAGCTTTCTTT.

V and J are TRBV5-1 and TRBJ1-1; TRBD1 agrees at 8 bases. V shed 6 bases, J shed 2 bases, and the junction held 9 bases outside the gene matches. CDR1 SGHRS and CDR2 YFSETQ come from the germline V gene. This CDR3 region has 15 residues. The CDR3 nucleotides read TGCGCCAGCACCCTCTCGGGGACAGGTAACACTGAAGCTTTCTTT. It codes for CASTLSGTGNTEAFF.

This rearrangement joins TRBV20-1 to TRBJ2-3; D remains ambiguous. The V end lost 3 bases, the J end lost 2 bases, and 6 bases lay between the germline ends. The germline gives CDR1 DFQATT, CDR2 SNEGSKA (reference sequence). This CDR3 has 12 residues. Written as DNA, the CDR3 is TGCAGTGCTAGTTCACACACAGATACGCAGTATTTT. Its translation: CSASSHTDTQYF.

For the CDR3, the DNA is TGTGCCTGGAGTGTAGGACAGACTAACTATGGCTACACCTTC. Protein: CAWSVGQTNYGYTF. The chain is built from TRBV30 and TRBJ1-2, with D possibly being TRBD1 (6 bases). V was clipped by 0 bases and J by 0 bases, with 8 bases between them. The CDR3 spans 14 residues. CDR1 and CDR2 (germline): GTSNPN, SVGIG (reference sequence).

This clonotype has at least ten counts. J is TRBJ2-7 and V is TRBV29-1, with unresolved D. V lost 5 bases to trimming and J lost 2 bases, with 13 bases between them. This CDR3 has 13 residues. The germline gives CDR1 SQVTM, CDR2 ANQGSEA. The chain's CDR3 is CSVLYPGTYEQYF. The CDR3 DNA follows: TGCAGCGTTCTGTACCCTGGGACCTACGAGCAGTACTTC.

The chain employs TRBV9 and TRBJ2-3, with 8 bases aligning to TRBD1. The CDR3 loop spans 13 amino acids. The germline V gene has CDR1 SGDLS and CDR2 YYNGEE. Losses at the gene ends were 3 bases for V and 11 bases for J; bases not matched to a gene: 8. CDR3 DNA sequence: TGTGCCAGCAGCGCCCTCCCGACAGGGGAGCAGTATTTT. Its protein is CASSALPTGEQYF.

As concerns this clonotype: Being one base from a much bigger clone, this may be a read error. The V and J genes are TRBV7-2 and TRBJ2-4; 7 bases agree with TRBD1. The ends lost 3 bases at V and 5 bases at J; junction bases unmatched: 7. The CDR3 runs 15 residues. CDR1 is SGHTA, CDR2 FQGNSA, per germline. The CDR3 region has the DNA TGTACCAGCAGCTTTAGAAGACAGGGTCAAAACATTCAGTACTTC. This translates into CTSSFRRQGQNIQYF.

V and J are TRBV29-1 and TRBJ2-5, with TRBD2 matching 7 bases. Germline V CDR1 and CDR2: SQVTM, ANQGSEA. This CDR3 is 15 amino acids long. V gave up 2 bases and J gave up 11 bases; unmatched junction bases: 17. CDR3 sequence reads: CSVETWEGPYNEQYF. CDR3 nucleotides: TGCAGCGTTGAAACGTGGGAGGGTCCCTACAATGAGCAGTACTTC.

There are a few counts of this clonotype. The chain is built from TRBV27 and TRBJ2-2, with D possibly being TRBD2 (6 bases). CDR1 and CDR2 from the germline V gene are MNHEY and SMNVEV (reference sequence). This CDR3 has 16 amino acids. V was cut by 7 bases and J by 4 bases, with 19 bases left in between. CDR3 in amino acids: CASTLGGGQVTGELFF. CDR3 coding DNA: TGTGCCAGCACCTTGGGGGGAGGCCAGGTCACCGGGGAGCTGTTTTTT.

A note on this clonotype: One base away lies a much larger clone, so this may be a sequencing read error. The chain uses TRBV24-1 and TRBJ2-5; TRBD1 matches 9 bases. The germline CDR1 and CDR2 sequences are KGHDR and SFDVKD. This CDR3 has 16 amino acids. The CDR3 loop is CATGDSYLGTGETQYF. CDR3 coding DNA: TGTGCCACCGGTGATTCTTACCTCGGGACAGGGGAGACCCAGTACTTC.

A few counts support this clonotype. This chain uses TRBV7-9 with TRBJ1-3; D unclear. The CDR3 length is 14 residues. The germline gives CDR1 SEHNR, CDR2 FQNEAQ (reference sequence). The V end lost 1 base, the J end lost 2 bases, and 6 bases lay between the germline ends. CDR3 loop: CASSLEAAGNTIYF. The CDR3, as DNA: TGTGCCAGCAGCTTAGAGGCGGCTGGAAACACCATATATTTT. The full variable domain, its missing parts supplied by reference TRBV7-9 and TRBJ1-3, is DTGVSQNPRHKITKRGQNVTFRCDPISEHNRLYWYRQTLGQGPEFLTYFQNEAQLEKSRLLSDRFSAERPKGSFSTLEIQRTEQGDSAMYLCASSLEAAGNTIYFGEGSWLTVV.

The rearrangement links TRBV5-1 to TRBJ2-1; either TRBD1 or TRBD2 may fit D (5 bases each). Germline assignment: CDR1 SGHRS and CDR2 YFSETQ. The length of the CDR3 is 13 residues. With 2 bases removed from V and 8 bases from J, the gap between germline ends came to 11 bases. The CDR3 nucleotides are TGCGCCAGCAGCTTCGGCAGGGACGATGAGCAGTTCTTC. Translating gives CASSFGRDDEQFF.

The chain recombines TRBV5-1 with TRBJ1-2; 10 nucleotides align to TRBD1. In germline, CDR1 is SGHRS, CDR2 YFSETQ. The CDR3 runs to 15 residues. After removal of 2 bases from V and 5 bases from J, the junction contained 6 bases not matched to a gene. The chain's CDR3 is CASSFTPGQGYGYTF. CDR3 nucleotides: TGCGCCAGCAGCTTTACACCGGGACAGGGGTATGGCTACACCTTC.

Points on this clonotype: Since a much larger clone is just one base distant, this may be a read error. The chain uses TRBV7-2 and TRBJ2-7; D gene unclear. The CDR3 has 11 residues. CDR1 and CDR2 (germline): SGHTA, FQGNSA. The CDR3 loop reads CASGLHYELYF. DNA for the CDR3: TGTGCCAGCGGTCTCCATTACGAGCTGTACTTC.

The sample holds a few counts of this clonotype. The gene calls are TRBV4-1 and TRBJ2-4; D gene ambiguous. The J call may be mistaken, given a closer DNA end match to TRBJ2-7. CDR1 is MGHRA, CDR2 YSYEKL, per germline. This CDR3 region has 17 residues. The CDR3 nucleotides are TGCGCCAGCAGCCAAGGATTTGGGATGTCTGGATCGGGCGAGCAGTACTTC. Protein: CASSQGFGMSGSGEQYF.